This T cell receptor beta chain came from a study of molecular identifiers for immune sequencing clone quantification. This clonotype was detected a few times. CDR3 length: 14 residues. CDR1 and CDR2 (germline): SEHNR, FQNEAQ (reference sequence). V was shortened by 8 bases and J by 0 bases, with 13 bases between the two germline ends. TCRdb re-analysed the PCR reads in MiXCR, keeping a single row per CDR3 protein. The sample holds more than 250,000 distinct CDR3 sequences, 20% to 25% seen once. The rearrangement uses TRBV7-9 and TRBJ1-2; D not certain. The specimen was naive CD8+ T cells from blood, with Jurkat cell RNA spiked in. The subset denotes: FACS-sorted CD8+CD4-CCR7+CD45RA+ naive T cells. This receptor was identified in a human donor in good health. Some libraries in this study had Jurkat cell RNA spiked in. The CDR3 nucleotides are TGTGCCAGCTCCCCCTCCGGGCCTAACTATGGCTACACCTTC. The encoded protein is CASSPSGPNYGYTF.